This T cell receptor (beta chain) appears in the sequencing data of a study of cytomegalovirus exposure and HLA in healthy donors. Study conclusions and caveats: The authors later linked a missense DCLRE1C variant to TCR beta V- and J-gene trimming. In an earlier analysis, in roughly 580 donors, most V segments appeared productive either ~90% or ~30% of the time.

The PCR ran on 60 Vbeta and 13 Jbeta primers. TCRdb keeps only in-frame clones here, not all; method: immunoSEQ multiplex PCR. The profile shows about 150,000 clones, about 84% of them singletons. Regarding this clone: Its antigen is not known.

Germline V CDR1 and CDR2: MNHEY, SMNVEV (reference sequence). CDR3 length: 15 amino acids. V shed 7 bases and J 3 bases; nucleotides not matched to a gene: 7. This receptor was identified in a male donor in good health and CMV-seronegative. This chain connects TRBV27 to TRBJ2-1; 9 positions match TRBD1. Sequencing was done on a sample of PBMCs. The chain's CDR3 is CASTNRDRVYNEQFF. As DNA, the CDR3 is TGTGCCAGCACTAACCGGGACAGGGTCTACAATGAGCAGTTCTTC.